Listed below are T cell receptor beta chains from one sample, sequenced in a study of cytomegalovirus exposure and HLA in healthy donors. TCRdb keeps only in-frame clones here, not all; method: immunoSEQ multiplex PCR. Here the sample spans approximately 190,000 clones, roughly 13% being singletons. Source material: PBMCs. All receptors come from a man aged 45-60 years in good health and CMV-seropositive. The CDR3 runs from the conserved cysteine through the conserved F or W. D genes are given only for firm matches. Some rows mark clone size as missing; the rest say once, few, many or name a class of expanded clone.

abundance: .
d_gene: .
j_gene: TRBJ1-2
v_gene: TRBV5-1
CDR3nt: TGCGCCAGCAGCTCCGCGGGTCAGTATGGCTACACCTTC
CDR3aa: CASSSAGQYGYTF

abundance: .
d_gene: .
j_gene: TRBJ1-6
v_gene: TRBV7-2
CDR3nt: TGTGCCAGCAGCCCCCGACAGGACACCTATAATTCACCCCTCCACTTT
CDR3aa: CASSPRQDTYNSPLHF

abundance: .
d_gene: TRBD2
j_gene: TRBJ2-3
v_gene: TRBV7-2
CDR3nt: TGTGCCAGCAGGAGTCAGCGGGGGAGCACAGATACGCAGTATTTT
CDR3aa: CASRSQRGSTDTQYF

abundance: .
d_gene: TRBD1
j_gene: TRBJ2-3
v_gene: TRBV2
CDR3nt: TGTGCCAGCAGCCCGGGACAGGGGGGGGACACAGATACGCAGTATTTT
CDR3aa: CASSPGQGGDTDTQYF

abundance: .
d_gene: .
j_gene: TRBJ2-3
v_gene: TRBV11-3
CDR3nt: TGTGCCAGCAGCTTCGGGACTCGGAAAGATACGCAGTATTTT
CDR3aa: CASSFGTRKDTQYF

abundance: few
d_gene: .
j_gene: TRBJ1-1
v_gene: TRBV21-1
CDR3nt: TGTGCCAGCAGGGCGGGCCTTGAGACACTGCCGAACACTGAAGCTTTCTTT
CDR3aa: CASRAGLETLPNTEAFF

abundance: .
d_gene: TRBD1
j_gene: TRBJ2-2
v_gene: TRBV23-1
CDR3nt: TGCGCCACCCAACCACACAGGGGTTGGAACACCGGGGAGCTGTTTTTT
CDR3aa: CATQPHRGWNTGELFF

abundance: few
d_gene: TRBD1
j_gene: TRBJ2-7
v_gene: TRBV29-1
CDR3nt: TGCAGCGTCCGCAGGGACAGGGGTGCCTACGAGCAGTACTTC
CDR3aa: CSVRRDRGAYEQYF

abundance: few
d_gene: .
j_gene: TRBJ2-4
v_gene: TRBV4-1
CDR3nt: TGCGCCAGCAGCCAACTCCCGCTCAGGGGTCACATTCAGTACTTC
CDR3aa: CASSQLPLRGHIQYF

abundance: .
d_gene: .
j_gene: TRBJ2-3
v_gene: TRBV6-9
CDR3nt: TGTGCCAGCAGTTGTAACAGGGAAAAAGATACGCAGTATTTT
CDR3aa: CASSCNREKDTQYF

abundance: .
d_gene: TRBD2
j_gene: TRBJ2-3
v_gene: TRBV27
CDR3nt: TGTGCCAGCAGTTTAAGCCTACTAGCGGATACGCAGTATTTT
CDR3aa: CASSLSLLADTQYF

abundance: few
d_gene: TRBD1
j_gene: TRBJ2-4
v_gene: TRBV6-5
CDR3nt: TGTGCCAGCAGTTACTCCCGGGTAGGGGGCTTTGACATTCAGTACTTC
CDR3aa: CASSYSRVGGFDIQYF

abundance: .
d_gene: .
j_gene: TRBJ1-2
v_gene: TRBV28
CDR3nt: TGTGCCAGCAGTTGGGGGCAGGGAAGGTATGGCTACACCTTC
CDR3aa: CASSWGQGRYGYTF

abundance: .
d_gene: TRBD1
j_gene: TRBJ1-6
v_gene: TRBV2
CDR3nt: TGTGCCAGCAGCGGACAGGCGGATAATTCACCCCTCCACTTT
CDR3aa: CASSGQADNSPLHF

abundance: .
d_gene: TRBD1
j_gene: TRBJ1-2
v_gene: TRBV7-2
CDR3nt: TGTGCCAGCAGCTTAAGGGACAGGGTGAGGGATGGCTACACCTTC
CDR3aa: CASSLRDRVRDGYTF

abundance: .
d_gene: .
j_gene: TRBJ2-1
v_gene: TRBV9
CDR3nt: TGTGCCAGCAGCCCTCAGGGGGGACGCGGAATTGAGCAGTTCTTC
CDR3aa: CASSPQGGRGIEQFF

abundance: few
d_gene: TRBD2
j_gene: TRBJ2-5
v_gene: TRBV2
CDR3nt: TGTGCCAGCAGTGAAGAGAAAGTAACTAGCGCGGTGGTGGAGACCCAGTACTTC
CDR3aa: CASSEEKVTSAVVETQYF

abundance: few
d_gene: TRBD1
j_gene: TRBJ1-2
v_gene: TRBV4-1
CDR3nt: TGCGCCAGCAGCCAGACAGGGGGAGGTAACTATGGCTACACCTTC
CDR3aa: CASSQTGGGNYGYTF

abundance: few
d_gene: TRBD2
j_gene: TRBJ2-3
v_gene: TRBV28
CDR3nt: TGTGCCAGCAGTTCCCCTAGCGGGGGGGCATATACGCAGTATTTT
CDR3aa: CASSSPSGGAYTQYF

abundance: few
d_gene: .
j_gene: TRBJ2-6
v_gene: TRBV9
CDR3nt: TGTGCCAGCAGCGTAGAAGGGGCCGGGGCCAACGTCCTGACTTTC
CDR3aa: CASSVEGAGANVLTF

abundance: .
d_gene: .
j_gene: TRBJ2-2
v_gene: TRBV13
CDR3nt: TGTGCCAGCAGCCCAAACCAGGAACTCTACTCAGAGGAGCTGTTTTTT
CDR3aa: CASSPNQELYSEELFF

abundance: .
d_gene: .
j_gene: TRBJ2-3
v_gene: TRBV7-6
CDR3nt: TGTGCCAGCAGCTTGAGGGGGGGGAGCACAGATACGCAGTATTTT
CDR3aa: CASSLRGGSTDTQYF

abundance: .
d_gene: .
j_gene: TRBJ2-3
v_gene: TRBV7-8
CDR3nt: TGTGCCAGCAGCCCGGGACTTACAGATACGCAGTATTTT
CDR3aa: CASSPGLTDTQYF

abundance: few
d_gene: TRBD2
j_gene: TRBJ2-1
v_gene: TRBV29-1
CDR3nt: TGCAGCGCAGGACTAGCGGACACGTACAATGAGCAGTTCTTC
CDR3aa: CSAGLADTYNEQFF

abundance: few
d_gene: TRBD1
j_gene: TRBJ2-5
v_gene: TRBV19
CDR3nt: TGTGCCAGTAGCGAAGACAGGGATCAGTACTTC
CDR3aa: CASSEDRDQYF

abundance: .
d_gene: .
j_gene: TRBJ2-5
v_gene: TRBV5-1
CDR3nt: TGCGCCAGCAGCTTTAAAAGGGAGACACAAGAGACCCAGTACTTC
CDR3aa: CASSFKRETQETQYF

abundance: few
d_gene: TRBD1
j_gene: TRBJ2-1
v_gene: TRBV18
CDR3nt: TGTGCCAGCTCACGCCCGGGACAGGGTTTCAATGAGCAGTTCTTC
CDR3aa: CASSRPGQGFNEQFF

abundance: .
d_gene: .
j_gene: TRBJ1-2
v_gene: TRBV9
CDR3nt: TGTGCCAGCAGCCCCCAGGTTGGTTCTGTTTATGGCTACACCTTC
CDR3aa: CASSPQVGSVYGYTF

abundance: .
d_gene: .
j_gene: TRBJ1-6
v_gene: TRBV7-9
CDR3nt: TGTGCCAGCAGCTTAGTGGCAGGGGATTCACCCCTCCACTTT
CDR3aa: CASSLVAGDSPLHF

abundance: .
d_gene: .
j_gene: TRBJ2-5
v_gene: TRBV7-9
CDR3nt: TGTGCCAGCAGCTCGGTGGCGGAAGAGACCCAGTACTTC
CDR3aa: CASSSVAEETQYF

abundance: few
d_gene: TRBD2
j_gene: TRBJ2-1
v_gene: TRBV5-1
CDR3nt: TGCGCCAGCAGCCCTGGACTAGCGGGCAATGAGCAGTTCTTC
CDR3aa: CASSPGLAGNEQFF

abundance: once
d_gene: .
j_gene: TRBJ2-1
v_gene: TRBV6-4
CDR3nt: TGTGCCAGCAGCCCCAGGTGGGACTCTTTAAGGGGTGAGCAGTTCTTC
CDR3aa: CASSPRWDSLRGEQFF

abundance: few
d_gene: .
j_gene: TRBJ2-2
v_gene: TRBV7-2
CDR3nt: TGTGCCAGCAGATTAGTAGCGTCCGGGGAGCTGTTTTTT
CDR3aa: CASRLVASGELFF

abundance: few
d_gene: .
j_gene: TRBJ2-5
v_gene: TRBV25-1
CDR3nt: TGTGCCAGCAGTGACCCGACCGACAACAGGGAGACCCAGTACTTC
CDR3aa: CASSDPTDNRETQYF

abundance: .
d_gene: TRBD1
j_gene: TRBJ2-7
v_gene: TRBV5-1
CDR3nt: TGCGCCAGCAGCCAACAGGGGCGCGAGCAGTACTTC
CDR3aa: CASSQQGREQYF

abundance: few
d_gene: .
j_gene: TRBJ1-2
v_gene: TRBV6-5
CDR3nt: TGTGCCAGCAGTTCGAGGGGGAGCCAAGGCAACTATGGCTACACCTTC
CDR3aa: CASSSRGSQGNYGYTF

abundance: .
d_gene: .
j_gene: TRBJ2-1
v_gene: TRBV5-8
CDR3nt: TGTGCCAGCAGCCTCGAGGTCGGTCACAATGAGCAGTTCTTC
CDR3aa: CASSLEVGHNEQFF

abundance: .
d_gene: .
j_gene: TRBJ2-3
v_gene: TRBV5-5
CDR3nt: TGTGCCAGCAGCTCCCCAGACACAGATACGCAGTATTTT
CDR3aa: CASSSPDTDTQYF

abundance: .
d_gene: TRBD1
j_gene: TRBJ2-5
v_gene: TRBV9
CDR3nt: TGTGCCAGCAGCGGGGACAGGCTCGAGAGAGGAGAGACCCAGTACTTC
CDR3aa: CASSGDRLERGETQYF

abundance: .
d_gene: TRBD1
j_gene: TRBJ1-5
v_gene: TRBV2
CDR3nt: TGTGCCAGCAGCCTGACGGACAGGGGGAGGTATCAGCCCCAGCATTTT
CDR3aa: CASSLTDRGRYQPQHF

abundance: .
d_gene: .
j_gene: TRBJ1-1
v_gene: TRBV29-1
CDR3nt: TGCAGCTCCTCTGTGGGGGGATGGGACACTGAAGCTTTCTTT
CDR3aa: CSSSVGGWDTEAFF

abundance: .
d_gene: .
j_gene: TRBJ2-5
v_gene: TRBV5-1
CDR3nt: TGCGCCAGCAGCTTCTACCAAGAGACCCAGTACTTC
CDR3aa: CASSFYQETQYF

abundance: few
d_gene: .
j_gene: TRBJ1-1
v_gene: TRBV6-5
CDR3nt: TGTGCCAGCAGTTACGGGGGCGGGAACACTGAAGCTTTCTTT
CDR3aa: CASSYGGGNTEAFF

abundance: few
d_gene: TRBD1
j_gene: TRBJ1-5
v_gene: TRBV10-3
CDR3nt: TGTGCCATCAGTGACCGACAGGGAGATCAGCCCCAGCATTTT
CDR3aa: CAISDRQGDQPQHF

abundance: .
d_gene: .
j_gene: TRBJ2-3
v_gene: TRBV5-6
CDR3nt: TGTGCCAGCAGCTTCCGAGGGTGGGGTGGGGATACGCAGTATTTT
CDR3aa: CASSFRGWGGDTQYF

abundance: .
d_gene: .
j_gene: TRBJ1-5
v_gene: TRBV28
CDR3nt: TGTGCCAGCAGCTCCGGCGGACAGTCCAATCAGCCCCAGCATTTT
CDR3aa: CASSSGGQSNQPQHF

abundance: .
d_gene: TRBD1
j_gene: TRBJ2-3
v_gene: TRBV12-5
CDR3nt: TGTGCTAGTGGTTTGGCACAGGGGGCTATCACAGATACGCAGTATTTT
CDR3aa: CASGLAQGAITDTQYF

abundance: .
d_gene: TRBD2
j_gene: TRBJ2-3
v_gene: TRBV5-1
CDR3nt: TGCGCCAGCAGCCCGGGACTAGCGGGGGGGTTAGATACGCAGTATTTT
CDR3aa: CASSPGLAGGLDTQYF

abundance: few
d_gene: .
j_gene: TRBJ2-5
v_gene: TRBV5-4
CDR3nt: TGTGCCAGCAGCCAACAAGAGACCCAGTACTTC
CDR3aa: CASSQQETQYF

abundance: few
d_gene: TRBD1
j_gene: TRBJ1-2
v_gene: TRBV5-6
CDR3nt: TGTGCCAGCAGCTTGGCACAGGGGGGCTATGGCTACACCTTC
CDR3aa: CASSLAQGGYGYTF

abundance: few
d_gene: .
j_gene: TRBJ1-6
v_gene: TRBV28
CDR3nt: TGTGCCAGCAGTCCCCCCAGGGGCGGGCTCACTAATTCACCCCTCCACTTT
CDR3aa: CASSPPRGGLTNSPLHF